This T cell receptor (beta chain) appears in the sequencing data of a study of naive and memory T cell subsets. V dropped 0 bases and J dropped 6 bases, with 11 bases sitting between them. CDR3 size: 15 residues. CDR1 and CDR2 from the germline V gene are LNHNV and YYDKDF (reference sequence). A UMI-containing oligonucleotide was joined by 3' ligation to the TCR cDNA template. Ligated cDNA underwent four rounds of PCR with nested alpha and beta constant region primers and SP2. TCRdb fed the 5' RACE reads into MiXCR, producing one record per CDR3 protein. The sample comprises around 56,000 distinct CDR3 sequences, 6% to 8% of which are singletons, and roughly 9.8% rests with the top ten. This clonotype was counted between two and nine times.

The V and J genes are TRBV15 and TRBJ2-2; D tentatively reads TRBD1 or TRBD2 (6 bases each). This TCR was recovered from a female donor in good health. This CDR3 reads CATSRDGRGAGELFF. In nucleotides, the CDR3 is TGTGCCACCAGCAGAGATGGAAGGGGGGCCGGGGAGCTGTTTTTT.